These 10 T cell receptor beta chains came from one sample sequenced in a study of T cell responses to AZD1222 COVID-19 vaccine. Clones were read by immunoSEQ multiplex PCR, and TCRdb kept only the in-frame ones, dropping some. The sample yields fewer than 85,000 clones, around nine tenths seen once. The sample in question was peripheral blood, obtained on day 0 of AZD1222 vaccination. The receptors derive from an adult in good health.

The gene calls are TRBV19 and TRBJ2-5; 10 bases line up with TRBD2. Germline-derived CDR1 and CDR2 are LNHDA and SQIVND (reference sequence). Losses at the gene ends were 1 base for V and 2 bases for J; bases not matched to a gene: 4. This CDR3 contains 16 residues. CDR3: CASSIGASGGQETQYF. In nucleotides, the CDR3 is TGTGCCAGTAGTATAGGGGCTAGCGGGGGTCAAGAGACCCAGTACTTC.

The chain links TRBV10-3 to TRBJ2-7; no clear D gene. Germline CDR1 is ENHRY and CDR2 is SYGVKD. The CDR3 is 13 amino acids. The ends were cut back, 4 bases at V and 2 bases at J, with 9 bases in the middle. CDR3 DNA sequence: TGTGCCATCAGTGGGGCGACAACCTACGAGCAGTACTTC. Residues: CAISGATTYEQYF.

The genes are TRBV16 and TRBJ1-1; D gene uncertain. Per the germline V gene, CDR1 is KGHSY and CDR2 is FQNENV. V lost 2 bases and J 3 bases, leaving 7 bases between the germline ends. CDR3 length: 13 residues. The CDR3 coding sequence is TGTGCCAGCAGCCAAGTTCTGGACACTGAAGCTTTCTTT. It specifies CASSQVLDTEAFF.

The J gene is TRBJ1-1, the V gene TRBV7-2; no clear D gene. Trimming shortened V by 1 base and J by 8 bases, and 11 bases separated the two germline ends. Germline V lookup: CDR1 SGHTA, CDR2 FQGNSA. The CDR3 covers 13 residues. The CDR3: CASSLGAPSEAFF. Written as DNA, the CDR3 is TGTGCCAGCAGCTTAGGGGCGCCATCAGAAGCTTTCTTT.

The chain combines TRBV5-4 with TRBJ1-1; D is undetermined. Trimming removed 1 base from V and 0 bases from J, with 4 bases in between. This CDR3 has 13 amino acids. Germline lookup yields CDR1 SGHNT and CDR2 YYREEE (reference sequence). CDR3 nucleotide sequence: TGTGCCAGCAGCTTGACTGTGAACACTGAAGCTTTCTTT. Translation: CASSLTVNTEAFF.

The rearrangement uses TRBV5-1 and TRBJ1-1, with 10 positions matching TRBD1. V shed 9 bases, J shed 3 bases, and the junction held 5 bases outside the gene matches. Germline V CDR1 and CDR2: SGHRS, YFSETQ. The CDR3 runs 13 residues. Here the CDR3 reads CATGTGADTEAFF. The DNA of the CDR3 is TGCGCCACCGGGACAGGGGCGGACACTGAAGCTTTCTTT.

J is TRBJ2-7 and V is TRBV29-1; 9 bases line up with TRBD1. Germline CDR1 and CDR2: SQVTM and ANQGSEA. V was pared by 6 bases and J by 5 bases, with 5 bases of the junction left unmatched. This CDR3 has 12 residues. The CDR3 protein is CSVGDRVDEQYF. The CDR3, as DNA: TGCAGCGTGGGGGACAGGGTCGACGAGCAGTACTTC.

The V and J genes are TRBV6-5 and TRBJ2-3; 7 positions match TRBD1. CDR1 and CDR2 (germline): MNHEY, SVGAGI. The CDR3 spans 15 residues. The V and J ends lost 0 bases and 2 bases, in that order; junction bases with no gene match: 2. CDR3 sequence reads: CASSYSQGITDTQYF. The CDR3, as DNA: TGTGCCAGCAGTTACTCACAGGGGATCACAGATACGCAGTATTTT.

The chain is built from TRBV27 and TRBJ2-6, with a possible D match to TRBD1 (6 bases). CDR3 size: 16 residues. V shed 8 bases and J shed 2 bases, with 16 bases lying between them. Germline V gene sequence: CDR1 MNHEY, CDR2 SMNVEV (reference sequence). The CDR3 spells CASFGWGQTGANVLTF. The CDR3 coding sequence is TGTGCCAGCTTTGGGTGGGGGCAAACTGGGGCCAACGTCCTGACTTTC.

The chain recombines TRBV5-6 with TRBJ1-1; the D is unclear. CDR1 and CDR2 from the germline V gene are SGHDT and YYEEEE. The CDR3 loop spans 13 amino acids. V was cut by 4 bases and J by 6 bases, with 13 bases left in between. The CDR3 protein is CASSSSRASEAFF. The CDR3 region has the DNA TGTGCCAGCAGCAGTTCACGGGCCTCTGAAGCTTTCTTT.